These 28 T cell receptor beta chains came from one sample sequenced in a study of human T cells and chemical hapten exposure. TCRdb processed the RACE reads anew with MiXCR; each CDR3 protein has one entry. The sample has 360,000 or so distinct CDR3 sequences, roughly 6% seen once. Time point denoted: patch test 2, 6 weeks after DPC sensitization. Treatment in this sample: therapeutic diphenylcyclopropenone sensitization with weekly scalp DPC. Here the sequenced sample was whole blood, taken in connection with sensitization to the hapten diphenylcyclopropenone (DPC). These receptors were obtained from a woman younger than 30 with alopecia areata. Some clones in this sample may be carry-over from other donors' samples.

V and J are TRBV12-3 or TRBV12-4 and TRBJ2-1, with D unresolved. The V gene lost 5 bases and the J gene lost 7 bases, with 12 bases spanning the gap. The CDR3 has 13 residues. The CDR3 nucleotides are TGTGCCAGCAGTCTAGTCCAAGTGAATGAGCAGTTCTTC. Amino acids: CASSLVQVNEQFF.

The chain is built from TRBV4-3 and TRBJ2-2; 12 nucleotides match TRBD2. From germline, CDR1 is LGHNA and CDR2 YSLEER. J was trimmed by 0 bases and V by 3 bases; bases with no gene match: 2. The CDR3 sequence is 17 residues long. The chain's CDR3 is CASSHPSGGANTGELFF. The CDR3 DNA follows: TGCGCCAGCAGCCACCCTAGCGGGGGGGCGAACACCGGGGAGCTGTTTTTT.

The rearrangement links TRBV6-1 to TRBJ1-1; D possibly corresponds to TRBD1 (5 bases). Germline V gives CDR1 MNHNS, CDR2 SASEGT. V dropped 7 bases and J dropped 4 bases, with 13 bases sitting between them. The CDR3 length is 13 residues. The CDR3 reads CASTGTLGTEAFF. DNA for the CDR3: TGTGCCAGCACCGGGACGTTGGGCACTGAAGCTTTCTTT.

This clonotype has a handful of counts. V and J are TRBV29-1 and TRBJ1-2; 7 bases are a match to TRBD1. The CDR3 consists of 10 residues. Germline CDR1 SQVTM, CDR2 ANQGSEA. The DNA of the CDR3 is TGCAGGGACAGGTTCTATGGCTACACCTTC. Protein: CRDRFYGYTF.

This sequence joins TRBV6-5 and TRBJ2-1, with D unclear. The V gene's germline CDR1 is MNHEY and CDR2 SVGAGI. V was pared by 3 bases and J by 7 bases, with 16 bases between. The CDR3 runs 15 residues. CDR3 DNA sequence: TGTGCCAGCAGTTATCAACCACCTTCCGGGAATGAGCAGTTCTTC. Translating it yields CASSYQPPSGNEQFF.

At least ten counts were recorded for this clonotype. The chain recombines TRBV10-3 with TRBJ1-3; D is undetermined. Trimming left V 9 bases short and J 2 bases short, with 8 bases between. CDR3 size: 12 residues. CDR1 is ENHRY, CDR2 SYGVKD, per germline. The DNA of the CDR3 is TGTGCCATGCAGGACGCTGGAAACACCATATATTTT. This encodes CAMQDAGNTIYF.

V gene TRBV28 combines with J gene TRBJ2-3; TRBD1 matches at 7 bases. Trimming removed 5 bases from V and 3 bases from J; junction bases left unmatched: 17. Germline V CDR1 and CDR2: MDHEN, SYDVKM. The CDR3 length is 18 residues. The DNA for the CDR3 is TGTGCCAGCAGTGAGTCACACACAGGGGAAAAAGAGACAGATACGCAGTATTTT. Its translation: CASSESHTGEKETDTQYF.

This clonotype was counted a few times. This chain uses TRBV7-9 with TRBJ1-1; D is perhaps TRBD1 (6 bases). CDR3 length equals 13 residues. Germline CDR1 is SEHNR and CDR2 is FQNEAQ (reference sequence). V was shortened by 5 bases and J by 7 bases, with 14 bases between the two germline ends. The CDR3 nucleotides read TGTGCCAGCAGCCGACAGGCCGCGGATGAAGCTTTCTTT. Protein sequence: CASSRQAADEAFF.

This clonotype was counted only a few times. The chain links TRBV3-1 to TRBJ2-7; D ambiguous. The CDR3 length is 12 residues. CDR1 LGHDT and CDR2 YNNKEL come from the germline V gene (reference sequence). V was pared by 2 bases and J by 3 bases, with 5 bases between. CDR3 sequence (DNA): TGTGCCAGCAGCCAACAGATCTACGAGCAGTACTTC. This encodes CASSQQIYEQYF.

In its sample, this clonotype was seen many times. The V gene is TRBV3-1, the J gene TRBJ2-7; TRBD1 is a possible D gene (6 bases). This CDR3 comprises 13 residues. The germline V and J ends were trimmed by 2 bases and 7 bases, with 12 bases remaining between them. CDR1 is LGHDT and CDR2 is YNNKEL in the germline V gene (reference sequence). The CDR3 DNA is TGTGCCAGCAGCCAAACAGGGATGGGGGAGCAGTACTTC. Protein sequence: CASSQTGMGEQYF.

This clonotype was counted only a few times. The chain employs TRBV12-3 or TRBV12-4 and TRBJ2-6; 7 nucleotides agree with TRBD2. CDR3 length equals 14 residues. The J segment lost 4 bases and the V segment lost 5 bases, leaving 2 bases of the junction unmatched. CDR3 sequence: CASSPGGGANVLTF. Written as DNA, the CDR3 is TGTGCCAGCAGTCCGGGGGGAGGGGCCAACGTCCTGACTTTC.

The CDR3 DNA reads TGTGCCAGCAGCCGACAGGGGGTAGGATCGGGGACCCAGTACTTC. Its translation: CASSRQGVGSGTQYF. V is TRBV6-5 and J is TRBJ2-5; 9 nucleotides align to TRBD1. V lost 6 bases and J lost 7; bases outside the gene matches: 12. This CDR3 comprises 15 residues. Germline loops: CDR1 MNHEY, CDR2 SVGAGI.

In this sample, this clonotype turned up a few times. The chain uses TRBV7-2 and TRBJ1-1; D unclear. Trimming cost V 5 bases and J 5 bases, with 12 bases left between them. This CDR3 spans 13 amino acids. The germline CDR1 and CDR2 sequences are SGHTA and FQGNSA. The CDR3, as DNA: TGTGCCAGCAGCCGAAACACGGGGACTGAAGCTTTCTTT. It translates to CASSRNTGTEAFF.

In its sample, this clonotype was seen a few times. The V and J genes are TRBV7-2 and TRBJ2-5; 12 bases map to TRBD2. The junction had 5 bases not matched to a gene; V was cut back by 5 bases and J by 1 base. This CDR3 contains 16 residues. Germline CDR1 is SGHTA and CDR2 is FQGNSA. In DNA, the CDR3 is TGTGCCAGCAGCCCGCGGACTAGCGGGGTCCAAGAGACCCAGTACTTC. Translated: CASSPRTSGVQETQYF.

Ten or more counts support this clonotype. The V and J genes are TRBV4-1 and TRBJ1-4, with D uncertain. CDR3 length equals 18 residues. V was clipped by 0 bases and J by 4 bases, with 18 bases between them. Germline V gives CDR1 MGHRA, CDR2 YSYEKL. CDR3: CASSQDPGRPALNEKLFF. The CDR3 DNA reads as TGCGCCAGCAGCCAAGATCCGGGCAGGCCTGCCCTTAATGAAAAACTGTTTTTT.

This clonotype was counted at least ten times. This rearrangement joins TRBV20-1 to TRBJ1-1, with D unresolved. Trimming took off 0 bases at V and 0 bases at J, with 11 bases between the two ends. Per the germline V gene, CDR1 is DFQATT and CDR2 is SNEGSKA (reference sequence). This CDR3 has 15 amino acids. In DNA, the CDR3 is TGCAGTGCTAGAGATTTCGTGACGGTGAACACTGAAGCTTTCTTT. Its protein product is CSARDFVTVNTEAFF.

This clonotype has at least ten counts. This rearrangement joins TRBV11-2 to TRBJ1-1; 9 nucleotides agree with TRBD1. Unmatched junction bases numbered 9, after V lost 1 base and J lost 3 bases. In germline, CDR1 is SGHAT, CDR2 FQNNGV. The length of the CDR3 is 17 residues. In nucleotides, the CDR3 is TGTGCCAGCAGCTTAGTCGGGATCCGGGACAGGGACACTGAAGCTTTCTTT. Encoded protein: CASSLVGIRDRDTEAFF.

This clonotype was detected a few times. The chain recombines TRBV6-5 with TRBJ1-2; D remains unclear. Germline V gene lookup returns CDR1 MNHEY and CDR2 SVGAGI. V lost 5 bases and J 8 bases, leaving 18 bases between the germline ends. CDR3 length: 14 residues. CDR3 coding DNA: TGTGCCAGCAGTATAAGGGTTAGAGTCGAAGGCTACACCTTC. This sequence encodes CASSIRVRVEGYTF.

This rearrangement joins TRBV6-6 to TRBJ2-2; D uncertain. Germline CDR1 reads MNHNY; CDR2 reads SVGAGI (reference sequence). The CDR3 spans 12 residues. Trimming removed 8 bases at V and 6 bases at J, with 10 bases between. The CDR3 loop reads CASLATPGELFF. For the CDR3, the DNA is TGTGCCAGCTTAGCTACTCCCGGGGAGCTGTTTTTT.

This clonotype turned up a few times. The CDR3 region is CATSRESVTQETQYF. CDR3 bases: TGTGCCACCAGCAGAGAATCTGTCACCCAAGAGACCCAGTACTTC. The V and J genes are TRBV15 and TRBJ2-5; D is ambiguous. CDR3 length: 15 residues. CDR1 LNHNV and CDR2 YYDKDF come from the germline V gene (reference sequence). The V end was cut by 0 bases, the J end by 1 base, with 9 bases between.

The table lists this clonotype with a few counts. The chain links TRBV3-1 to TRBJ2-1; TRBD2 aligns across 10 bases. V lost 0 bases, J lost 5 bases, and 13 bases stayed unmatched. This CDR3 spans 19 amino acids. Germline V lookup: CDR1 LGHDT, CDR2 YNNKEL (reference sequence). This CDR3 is CASSQDLPSGGAKHNEQFF. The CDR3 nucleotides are TGTGCCAGCAGCCAAGATCTGCCCAGCGGGGGGGCTAAGCACAATGAGCAGTTCTTC.

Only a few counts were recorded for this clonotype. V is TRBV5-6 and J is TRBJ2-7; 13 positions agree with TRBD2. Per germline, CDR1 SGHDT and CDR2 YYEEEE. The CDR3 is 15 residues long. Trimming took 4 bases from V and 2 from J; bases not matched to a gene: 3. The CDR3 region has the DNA TGTGCCAGCAGCAGGACTAGCGGGGGACCCTACGAGCAGTACTTC. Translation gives CASSRTSGGPYEQYF.

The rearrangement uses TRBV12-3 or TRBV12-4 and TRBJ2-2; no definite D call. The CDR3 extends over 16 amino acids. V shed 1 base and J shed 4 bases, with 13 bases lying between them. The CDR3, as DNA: TGTGCCAGCAGTTTAGTTGTCGGTCGAGGCACCGGGGAGCTGTTTTTT. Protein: CASSLVVGRGTGELFF.

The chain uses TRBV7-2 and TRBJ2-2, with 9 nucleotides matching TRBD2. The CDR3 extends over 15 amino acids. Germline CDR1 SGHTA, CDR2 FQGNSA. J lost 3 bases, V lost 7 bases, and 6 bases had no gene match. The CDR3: CASTSLAGHTGELFF. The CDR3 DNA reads TGTGCCAGCACCTCCCTAGCGGGGCACACCGGGGAGCTGTTTTTT.

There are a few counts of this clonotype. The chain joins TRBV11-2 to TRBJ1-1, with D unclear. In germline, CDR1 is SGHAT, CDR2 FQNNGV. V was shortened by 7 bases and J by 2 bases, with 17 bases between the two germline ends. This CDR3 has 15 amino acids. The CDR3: CASTPREGLNTEAFF. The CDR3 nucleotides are TGTGCCAGCACCCCTAGAGAGGGCCTAAACACTGAAGCTTTCTTT.

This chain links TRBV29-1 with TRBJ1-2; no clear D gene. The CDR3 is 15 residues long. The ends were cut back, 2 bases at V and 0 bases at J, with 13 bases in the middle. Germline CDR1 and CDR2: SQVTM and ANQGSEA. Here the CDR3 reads CSVEIPESPNYGYTF. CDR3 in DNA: TGCAGCGTTGAAATACCGGAGTCTCCTAACTATGGCTACACCTTC.

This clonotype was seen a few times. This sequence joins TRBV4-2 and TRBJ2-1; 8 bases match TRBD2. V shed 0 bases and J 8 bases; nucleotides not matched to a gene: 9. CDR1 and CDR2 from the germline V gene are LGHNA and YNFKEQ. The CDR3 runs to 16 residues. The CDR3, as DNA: TGTGCCAGCAGCCAAGATTTACTAGCGGTGACGGATGAGCAGTTCTTC. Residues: CASSQDLLAVTDEQFF.

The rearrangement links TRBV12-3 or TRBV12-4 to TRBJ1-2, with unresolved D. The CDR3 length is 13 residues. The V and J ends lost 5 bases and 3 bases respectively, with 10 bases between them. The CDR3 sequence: CASSPGVYYGYTF. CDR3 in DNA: TGTGCCAGCAGTCCCGGGGTATACTATGGCTACACCTTC.